A single sample gave rise to the 17 T cell receptor beta chains below, sequenced in a study of cytomegalovirus exposure and HLA in healthy donors. PCR involved 60 Vbeta and 13 Jbeta primers. TCRdb's copy holds only in-frame clones and misses some; the assay was immunoSEQ multiplex PCR. The sample includes 85,000 to 120,000 clones, around 77% of them seen just once. Sequences were obtained from PBMCs. These receptors were collected from a male donor in good health and CMV-seropositive.

This rearrangement joins TRBV6-5 to TRBJ2-7, with TRBD1 matching over 7 bases. With 0 bases clipped from V and 5 bases from J, the junction kept 4 bases outside the gene matches. The germline gives CDR1 MNHEY, CDR2 SVGAGI. This CDR3 spans 14 amino acids. The CDR3 is CASSYSTGWHEQYF. CDR3 nucleotides: TGTGCCAGCAGTTACTCGACAGGGTGGCACGAGCAGTACTTC.

This clone was counted a single time. The rearrangement links TRBV4-2 to TRBJ2-1; the match to TRBD2 covers 9 bases. The CDR3 is 17 amino acids. CDR1 LGHNA and CDR2 YNFKEQ come from the germline V gene. The ends lost 4 bases at V and 0 bases at J; junction bases unmatched: 7. This chain's CDR3 is CASSLDSGRVSYNEQFF. For the CDR3, the DNA is TGTGCCAGCAGCCTGGATAGCGGGAGAGTCTCCTACAATGAGCAGTTCTTC.

V usage is TRBV7-2 and J usage is TRBJ2-1; D is possibly TRBD2 (5 bases). Trimming took 5 bases from V and 7 from J, leaving 21 bases between them. The length of the CDR3 is 16 residues. CDR1 is SGHTA, CDR2 FQGNSA, per germline. CDR3 protein: CASSASPLGRLNEQFF. The CDR3 DNA follows: TGTGCCAGCAGCGCTTCACCTTTAGGGAGACTAAATGAGCAGTTCTTC. The entire variable domain, with the rest obtained from reference TRBV7-2 and TRBJ2-1, is as follows: GAGVSQSPSNKVTEKGKDVELRCDPISGHTALYWYRQSLGQGLEFLIYFQGNSAPDKSGLPSDRFSAERTGGSVSTLTIQRTQQEDSAVYLCASSASPLGRLNEQFFGPGTRLTVL.

The chain employs TRBV9 and TRBJ2-2, with 7 bases matching TRBD2. The CDR3 length is 16 residues. From germline, CDR1 is SGDLS and CDR2 YYNGEE. V was pared by 0 bases and J by 0 bases, with 2 bases of the junction left unmatched. CDR3 sequence (DNA): TGTGCCAGCAGCGTAGCGGCGGGAGCGAACACCGGGGAGCTGTTTTTT. This sequence encodes CASSVAAGANTGELFF. Variable domain in full (rest from reference TRBV9 and TRBJ2-2): DSGVTQTPKHLITATGQRVTLRCSPRSGDLSVYWYQQSLDQGLQFLIQYYNGEERAKGNILERFSAQQFPDLHSELNLSSLELGDSALYFCASSVAAGANTGELFFGEGSRLTVL.

The chain uses TRBV28 and TRBJ1-1, with D maybe TRBD1 (5 bases). V lost 5 bases and J 10 bases, leaving 17 bases between the germline ends. The CDR3 consists of 13 residues. CDR1 and CDR2 from the germline V gene are MDHEN and SYDVKM. CDR3 protein: CASSGRTGLGAFF. The CDR3 DNA sequence: TGTGCCAGCAGTGGCCGGACGGGACTTGGAGCTTTCTTT. The full variable domain, in which reference TRBV28 and TRBJ1-1 provide the parts outside the CDR3, is DVKVTQSSRYLVKRTGEKVFLECVQDMDHENMFWYRQDPGLGLRLIYFSYDVKMKEKGDIPEGYSVSREKKERFSLILESASTNQTSMYLCASSGRTGLGAFFGQGTRLTVV.

The chain links TRBV4-3 to TRBJ2-7; 7 nucleotides align to TRBD2. With V trimmed by 1 base and J by 2 bases, 2 bases remained unmatched. Germline CDR1 reads LGHNA; CDR2 reads YSLEER. The CDR3 has 14 amino acids. The CDR3: CASSQATSAYEQYF. The CDR3 DNA is TGCGCCAGCAGCCAAGCTACTAGCGCCTACGAGCAGTACTTC.

The chain recombines TRBV19 with TRBJ2-1; D is perhaps TRBD2 (6 bases). With 5 bases removed from V and 8 bases from J, the gap between germline ends came to 13 bases. CDR1 is LNHDA, CDR2 SQIVND, per germline (reference sequence). This CDR3 spans 13 amino acids. The CDR3 DNA is TGTGCCAGTAGTGACCCCCCGGGGGATGAGCAGTTCTTC. Translation gives CASSDPPGDEQFF.

The chain couples TRBV5-1 to TRBJ2-3; 8 bases map to TRBD1. The ends lost 5 bases at V and 6 bases at J; junction bases unmatched: 5. Germline-derived CDR1 and CDR2 are SGHRS and YFSETQ. This CDR3 region has 13 residues. The CDR3 reads CASSLTGEDTQYF. The CDR3 DNA follows: TGCGCCAGCAGTTTGACAGGGGAGGATACGCAGTATTTT.

This clone appeared once. This rearrangement joins TRBV4-1 to TRBJ2-4; 7 positions agree with TRBD2. Trimming at V came to 0 bases and at J to 0 bases, leaving 2 bases not matched to a gene. This CDR3 comprises 16 residues. Germline lookup yields CDR1 MGHRA and CDR2 YSYEKL. CDR3 amino acids: CASSQERGTAKNIQYF. CDR3 DNA sequence: TGCGCCAGCAGCCAAGAGCGGGGGACAGCCAAAAACATTCAGTACTTC.

This chain links TRBV28 with TRBJ1-5, with no clear D. V lost 5 bases to trimming and J lost 0 bases, with 17 bases between them. This CDR3 has 17 amino acids. The germline CDR1 and CDR2 sequences are MDHEN and SYDVKM. CDR3 sequence reads: CASSIIEQAISNQPQHF. The CDR3 DNA reads TGTGCCAGCAGTATTATAGAGCAGGCCATTAGCAATCAGCCCCAGCATTTT.

This chain uses TRBV5-4 with TRBJ2-5; 9 bases are a match to TRBD2. Germline V gene data show CDR1 as SGHNT and CDR2 as YYREEE (reference sequence). The length of the CDR3 is 15 residues. With V trimmed by 4 bases and J by 5 bases, 9 bases remained unmatched. The CDR3 loop reads CASSPLAGAEETQYF. The CDR3 DNA reads as TGTGCCAGCAGCCCCTTAGCGGGAGCGGAGGAGACCCAGTACTTC.

This rearrangement joins TRBV18 to TRBJ1-4; TRBD1 is a possible D gene (6 bases). This CDR3 region has 13 residues. Between the trimmed V and J ends, which lost 0 bases and 8 bases, there was a span of 7 bases. From germline, CDR1 is KGHSH and CDR2 LQKENI. The CDR3 region is CASSPPGGEKLFF. The CDR3 DNA follows: TGTGCCAGCTCACCACCAGGGGGAGAAAAACTGTTTTTT.

The rearrangement uses TRBV6-5 and TRBJ2-4, with D tentatively TRBD1 (6 bases). Trimming stripped 6 bases from V and 9 bases from J, with 15 bases between. The CDR3 totals 13 residues. Germline V gene lookup returns CDR1 MNHEY and CDR2 SVGAGI. CDR3 nucleotide sequence: TGTGCCAGCAGCAGAACAGGGTCTGCCATTCAGTACTTC. This translates into CASSRTGSAIQYF.

A note on this clone: This same CDR3 is encoded by further DNA sequences in the sample. V usage is TRBV19 and J usage is TRBJ2-1; no clear D gene. This CDR3 region has 11 residues. Germline V gives CDR1 LNHDA, CDR2 SQIVND (reference sequence). Trimming cost V 5 bases and J 7 bases, with 6 bases left between them. CDR3 bases: TGTGCCAGTAGTCAGATTAATGAGCAGTTCTTC. It is translated as CASSQINEQFF.

The chain links TRBV6-1 to TRBJ2-5; 9 bases align to TRBD2. Matching the DNA end better, TRBJ2-7 makes the J call doubtful. CDR3 length equals 12 residues. Germline V gene lookup returns CDR1 MNHNS and CDR2 SASEGT. The CDR3 nucleotides read TGTGCCAGCATAGCTAGCGGGGACGAGCAGTACTTC. Protein: CASIASGDEQYF.

The rearrangement links TRBV10-3 to TRBJ2-5; 9 bases map to TRBD1. Trimming at V came to 10 bases and at J to 3 bases, leaving 9 bases not matched to a gene. The CDR3 covers 14 residues. CDR1 and CDR2 (germline): ENHRY, SYGVKD. The CDR3 region has the DNA TGTGCCAGCCGGAAGACAGGGGGGAAAGAGACCCAGTACTTC. This gives the protein CASRKTGGKETQYF.

V usage is TRBV10-1 and J usage is TRBJ2-1, with D possibly being TRBD2 (6 bases). Trimming left V 0 bases short and J 2 bases short, with 23 bases between. Germline values: CDR1 WNHNN, CDR2 SYGVQD (reference sequence). The CDR3 loop spans 20 amino acids. The CDR3 spells CASSESTWAAIRLAYNEQFF. The CDR3 DNA reads as TGCGCCAGCAGTGAGTCGACATGGGCGGCGATTCGACTAGCCTACAATGAGCAGTTCTTC.